The rows below give T cell receptor beta chains drawn from one sample of a study of shared clonotypes between healthy human individuals. Libraries were prepared by immunoSEQ multiplex PCR; TCRdb keeps only in-frame clonotypes and omits some of them. The sample lists a few million clones, approximately 93% occurring once. The sample taken for sequencing was naive CD4+ T cells from PBMCs. These receptor sequences come from a young man in good health. Some clones in this sample may be carry-over from other donors' samples. The CDR3 runs from the conserved cysteine through the conserved F or W. The D gene is left open where the match is weak. Expanded clones get a size class; other rows say once, few or many, or leave the size out.

>TRBJ2-1|-|15|-|TRBV28
TGTGCCAGCAGTTTATTTCGTGGATCCTACAATGAGCAGTTCTTC
CASSLFRGSYNEQFF
>TRBJ1-4|-|15|-|TRBV6-5
TGTGCCAGCAGGAGAGGGGACCGGGGAGGCGAAAAACTGTTTTTT
CASRRGDRGGEKLFF
>TRBJ1-1|TRBD1|13|-|TRBV28
TGTGCCAGCAGTTCACTCGGACAGGGAAGAGCTTTCTTT
CASSSLGQGRAFF
>TRBJ2-1|-|13|-|TRBV28
TGTGCCAGCAGTTTATCCCCCGACAATGAGCAGTTCTTC
CASSLSPDNEQFF
>TRBJ1-5|-|14|-|TRBV6-1
TGTGCCAGCAGTGGGGGGCCCCTCAATCAGCCCCAGCATTTT
CASSGGPLNQPQHF
>TRBJ1-1|-|15|-|TRBV19
TGTGCCAGTAGTATGGACACCCGAATGAACACTGAAGCTTTCTTT
CASSMDTRMNTEAFF
>TRBJ2-7|-|14|-|TRBV5-5
TGTGCCAGCAGCCGCCTTCGGGCGGGCGACGAGCAGTACTTC
CASSRLRAGDEQYF
>TRBJ2-3|TRBD2|17|-|TRBV4-3
TGCGCCAGCAGCCAAGAGGCTAGCGGGAGCTACACAGATACGCAGTATTTT
CASSQEASGSYTDTQYF
>TRBJ2-7|TRBD2|17|-|TRBV28
TGTGCCAGCATTCACTCGGGACTAGCGGGAGACTCCTACGAGCAGTACTTC
CASIHSGLAGDSYEQYF
>TRBJ1-5|-|15|few|TRBV19
TGTGCCAGTAGTATAACGGTGGGGGCCGGCCAGCCCCAGCATTTT
CASSITVGAGQPQHF
>TRBJ1-4|TRBD1|15|-|TRBV7-2
TGTGCCAGCAGCCCAGATTGGACAGGGCAAGGAAAACTGTTTTTT
CASSPDWTGQGKLFF
>TRBJ1-1|-|15|-|TRBV5-4
TGTGCCAGCAGCTTACAGCAGACGGGGAACACTGAAGCTTTCTTT
CASSLQQTGNTEAFF
>TRBJ2-1|-|13|-|TRBV28
TGTGCCAGCAGTTTAACTAGCTACAATGAGCAGTTCTTC
CASSLTSYNEQFF
>TRBJ2-1|-|15|-|TRBV7-2
TGTGCCAGCAGCTTATTCGGGAGCTCCTACAATGAGCAGTTCTTC
CASSLFGSSYNEQFF
>TRBJ2-2|-|13|many|TRBV5-1
TGCGCCAGCAGCTCCAGGGTGGCCGGGGAGCTGTTTTTT
CASSSRVAGELFF
>TRBJ2-6|-|17|-|TRBV18
TGTGCCAGCTCACCCTTTACGACAGAATCTGGGGCCAACGTCCTGACTTTC
CASSPFTTESGANVLTF
>TRBJ1-5|TRBD1|13|-|TRBV6-6
TGTGCCAGCCGGGACAGGGTGAATCAGCCCCAGCATTTT
CASRDRVNQPQHF
>TRBJ2-2|-|15|-|TRBV18
TGTGCCAGCTCCCGCCTAACCCAGCTCACCGGGGAGCTGTTTTTT
CASSRLTQLTGELFF
>TRBJ2-7|-|13|-|TRBV2
TGTGCCAGCCTCCGGGAGATTACGTACGAGCAGTACTTC
CASLREITYEQYF
>TRBJ1-5|-|13|-|TRBV28
TGTGCCAGCAGTCCCTATAGCAATCAGCCCCAGCATTTT
CASSPYSNQPQHF
>TRBJ1-5|-|14|-|TRBV5-1
TGCGCCAGCAGCTTGGGACTGAACAATCAGCCCCAGCATTTT
CASSLGLNNQPQHF
>TRBJ1-3|-|16|-|TRBV5-1
TGCGCCAGCAGCTTGTTGGTAGCAGGGACTGGAAACACCATATATTTT
CASSLLVAGTGNTIYF
>TRBJ1-2|-|14|-|TRBV15
TGTGCCACCAGCAGAAGGGGGGCCGACTATGGCTACACCTTC
CATSRRGADYGYTF
>TRBJ2-2|-|13|-|TRBV4-2
TGTGCCAGCAGCCAAGGTACGGTCGGGGAGCTGTTTTTT
CASSQGTVGELFF
>TRBJ1-3|-|14|-|TRBV28
TGTGCCAGCAGCTGGACAGCCTCTGGAAACACCATATATTTT
CASSWTASGNTIYF
>TRBJ1-2|-|13|-|TRBV5-1
TGCGCCAGCAGTGTTGGCTACGGTGGGGGCTACACCTTC
CASSVGYGGGYTF
>TRBJ2-3|-|13|-|TRBV18
TGTGCCAGCTCATGGACTCTCGCAGATACGCAGTATTTT
CASSWTLADTQYF
>TRBJ2-5|-|13|-|TRBV5-4
TGTGCCAGCAGCCCCAGACTAGTTGGGACCCAGTACTTC
CASSPRLVGTQYF
>TRBJ2-3|TRBD2|17|-|TRBV11-2
TGTGCCAGCAGCTTAAGGACTAGCGGGAGGTATACAGATACGCAGTATTTT
CASSLRTSGRYTDTQYF
>TRBJ2-3|-|10|-|TRBV25-1
TGTGCCAAAGACACAGATACGCAGTATTTT
CAKDTDTQYF
>TRBJ1-1|TRBD1|14|-|TRBV5-1
TGCGCCAGCAGCTTGGCTCCAGGGGGCCCTGAAGCTTTCTTT
CASSLAPGGPEAFF
>TRBJ2-7|-|16|-|TRBV6-6
TGTGCCAGCAGTTACTCGGGTACGGGACCCTTCTACGAGCAGTACTTC
CASSYSGTGPFYEQYF
>TRBJ2-1|TRBD2|18|-|TRBV4-3
TGCGCCAGCAGCCACGGCCTGGGGTTTAGCGGGAGTTACAATGAGCAGTTCTTC
CASSHGLGFSGSYNEQFF
>TRBJ1-1|-|15|-|TRBV15
TGTGCCACCAGCAGAGATCCGGGACGTGGCACTGAAGCTTTCTTT
CATSRDPGRGTEAFF
>TRBJ1-1|-|15|-|TRBV5-1
TGCGCCAGCAGCTTGACGACCAGAGAGAACACTGAAGCTTTCTTT
CASSLTTRENTEAFF
>TRBJ1-4|TRBD1|15|once|TRBV28
TGTGCCAGCAGTTTAGGGACAGGGGGACGTGAAAAACTGTTTTTT
CASSLGTGGREKLFF
>TRBJ2-5|-|17|-|TRBV10-3
TGTGCCATCAGTGAGTCTCGGGTTTACAAGGGGGAAGAGACCCAGTACTTC
CAISESRVYKGEETQYF
>TRBJ1-2|TRBD1|14|-|TRBV10-3
TGTGCCATCAGTGAGACGACAGGGGACTATGGCTACACCTTC
CAISETTGDYGYTF
>TRBJ1-1|TRBD1|13|-|TRBV7-9
TGTGCCAGCAGCCCAGGGGGAAACACTGAAGCTTTCTTT
CASSPGGNTEAFF
>TRBJ1-5|-|13|-|TRBV6-1
TGTGCCTGCGACACTTATAGCAATCAGCCCCAGCATTTT
CACDTYSNQPQHF
>TRBJ2-7|-|16|-|TRBV15
TGTGCCACCAGCAGAGATAAATCAGGGTGGACTTCCGAGCAGTACTTC
CATSRDKSGWTSEQYF
>TRBJ2-6|-|17|-|TRBV9
TGTGCCAGCAGCGTAGGGATCCCCAGCTCTGGGGCCAACGTCCTGACTTTC
CASSVGIPSSGANVLTF